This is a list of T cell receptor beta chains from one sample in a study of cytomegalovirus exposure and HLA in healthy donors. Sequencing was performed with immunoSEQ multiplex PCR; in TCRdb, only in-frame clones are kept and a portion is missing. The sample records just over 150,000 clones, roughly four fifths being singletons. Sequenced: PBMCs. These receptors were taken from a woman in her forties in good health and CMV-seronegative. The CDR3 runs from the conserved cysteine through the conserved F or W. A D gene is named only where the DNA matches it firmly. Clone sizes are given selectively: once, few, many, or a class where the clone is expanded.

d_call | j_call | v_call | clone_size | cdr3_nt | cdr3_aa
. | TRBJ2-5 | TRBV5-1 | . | TGCGCCAGCAGCTTGGAAGACGGGGAGACCCAGTACTTC | CASSLEDGETQYF
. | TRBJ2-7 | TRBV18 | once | TGTGCCAGCTCACCACCGTCGGGTCAATTCCACGGGCAGTACTTC | CASSPPSGQFHGQYF
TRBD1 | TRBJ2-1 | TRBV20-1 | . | TGCAGTGCCGAGGGGGACAGACAGTTCTTC | CSAEGDRQFF
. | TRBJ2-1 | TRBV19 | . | TGTGCCAGTAGTATGCGTAGAAATACAGGGATCTTCGACAATGAGCAGTTCTTC | CASSMRRNTGIFDNEQFF
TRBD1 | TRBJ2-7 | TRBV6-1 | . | TGTGCCAGCAGTGTGGACAGGTTATCCTACGAGCAGTACTTC | CASSVDRLSYEQYF
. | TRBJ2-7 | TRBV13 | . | TGTGCCAGCAGCTGCCTACCCCGACAGCTTTCGTTCTACGAGCAGTACTTC | CASSCLPRQLSFYEQYF
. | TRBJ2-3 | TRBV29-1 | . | TGCAGCGTTTCCAGGGGATCCCCCACAGATACGCAGTATTTT | CSVSRGSPTDTQYF
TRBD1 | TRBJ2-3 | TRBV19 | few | TGTGCCAGCGCTCGGACAGGGTCAGCAGATACGCAGTATTTT | CASARTGSADTQYF
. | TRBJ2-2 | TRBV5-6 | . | TGTGCCAGCAGCTTTTTGCTGGCACAGTCGGGGGAGCTGTTTTTT | CASSFLLAQSGELFF
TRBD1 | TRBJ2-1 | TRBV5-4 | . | TGTGCCAGCAGCTCGCCGATCCGGGACAGGGGGCCTAGCTCCTACAATGAGCAGTTCTTC | CASSSPIRDRGPSSYNEQFF
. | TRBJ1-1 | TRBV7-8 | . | TGTGCCAGCAGCTTATCGGGGGGGAACACTGAAGCTTTCTTT | CASSLSGGNTEAFF
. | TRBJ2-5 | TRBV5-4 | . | TGTGCCAGCAGCTTGGACTCTTTCCAAGAGACCCAGTACTTC | CASSLDSFQETQYF
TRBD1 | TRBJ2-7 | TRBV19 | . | TGTGCCAGTAGTTACCGGGACAGGGAAACAACCTACGAGCAGTACTTC | CASSYRDRETTYEQYF
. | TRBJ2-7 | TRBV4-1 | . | TGCGCCAGCAGCCAAAATATACTGGGCCTCCTGGGAGGCGAGCAGTACTTC | CASSQNILGLLGGEQYF
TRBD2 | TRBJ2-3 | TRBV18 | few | TGTGCCAGCTCACCAGGGAGCGGGGTCACCACAGATACGCAGTATTTT | CASSPGSGVTTDTQYF
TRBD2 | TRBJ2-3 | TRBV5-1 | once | TGCGCCAGCAATTCCGTAACTAGCGGGGGGGCAGTTTCTGATACGCAGTATTTT | CASNSVTSGGAVSDTQYF
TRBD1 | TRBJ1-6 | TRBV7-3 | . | TGTGCCTCGGGACAGGGGACAGATAATTCACCCCTCCACTTT | CASGQGTDNSPLHF
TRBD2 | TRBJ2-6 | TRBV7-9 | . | TGTTCCAGCAGCTCCCAGGGACTAGCTGGGGCCAACGTCCTGACTTTC | CSSSSQGLAGANVLTF
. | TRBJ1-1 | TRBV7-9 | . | TGTGCCAGCAGCTTCACCGGGAACACTGAAGCTTTCTTT | CASSFTGNTEAFF
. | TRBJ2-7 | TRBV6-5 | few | TGTGCCAGCAGTGCGGCAGAAGCCGTATCCTACGAGCAGTACTTC | CASSAAEAVSYEQYF
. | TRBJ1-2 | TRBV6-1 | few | TGTGCCAGCAGTACACCAGACAGGAATGGATATGGCTACACCTTC | CASSTPDRNGYGYTF
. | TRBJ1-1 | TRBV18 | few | TGTGCCAGCTCACGCTCGGGGGGCGGGCGTACTGACACTTTCTTT | CASSRSGGGRTDTFF
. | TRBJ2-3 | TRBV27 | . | TGTGCCAGCAGTAACTTCCATCCGGGCACAGATACGCAGTATTTT | CASSNFHPGTDTQYF
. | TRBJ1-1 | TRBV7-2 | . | TGTGCCAGCAGCCGGAGGTCTGGGGTAAAGGCTTTCTTT | CASSRRSGVKAFF
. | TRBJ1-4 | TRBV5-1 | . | TGCGCCAGCAGCAAAACTAAATACTCTACTAATGAAAAACTGTTTTTT | CASSKTKYSTNEKLFF
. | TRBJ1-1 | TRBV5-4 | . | TGTGCCAGCAGCTTGCCAGGGCTTCATGCTTTCTTT | CASSLPGLHAFF
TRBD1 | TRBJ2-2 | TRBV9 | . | TGTGCCAGCAGCGTCGGGACAGGAGTAAACACCGGGGAGCTGTTTTTT | CASSVGTGVNTGELFF
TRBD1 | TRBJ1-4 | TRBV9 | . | TGTGCCAGCAGCCGAGGGGGCGGTAATGAAAAACTGTTTTTT | CASSRGGGNEKLFF
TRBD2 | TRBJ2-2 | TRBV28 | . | TGTGCCAGCAGAAGAGATATAGCGGGGGGGGACACCGGGGAGCTGTTTTTT | CASRRDIAGGDTGELFF
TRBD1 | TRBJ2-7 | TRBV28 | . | TGTGCCAGCAGTTTATATGGGACAGGGCAGGACGAGCAGTACTTC | CASSLYGTGQDEQYF
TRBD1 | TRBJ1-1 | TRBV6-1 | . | TGTGCCAGCAGCCAGGGGGGTCGCACTGAAGCTTTCTTT | CASSQGGRTEAFF
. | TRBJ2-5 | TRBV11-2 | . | TGTGCCAGCAGCTTCCGTAACACTCACCCAGGGACCCAGTACTTC | CASSFRNTHPGTQYF
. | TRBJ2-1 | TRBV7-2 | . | TGTGCCAGCAGCCCTCAGGACTCTCCATACAATGAGCAGTTCTTC | CASSPQDSPYNEQFF
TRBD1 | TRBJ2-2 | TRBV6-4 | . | TGTGCCAGCAGCCCCATCCGGGACAGGGTGTCCGGGGAGCTGTTTTTT | CASSPIRDRVSGELFF
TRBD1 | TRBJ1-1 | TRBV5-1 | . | TGCGCCAGCAGCCCGGGGGGGGCGGACAGGGGCTACACTGAAGCTTTCTTT | CASSPGGADRGYTEAFF
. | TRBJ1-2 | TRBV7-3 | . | TGTGCCAGCAGCCCCTCTGGGGCAGGTCGTGGCTACACCTTC | CASSPSGAGRGYTF
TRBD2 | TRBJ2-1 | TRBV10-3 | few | TGTGCCATCGGGAGACTAGCGGATTACAATGAGCAGTTCTTC | CAIGRLADYNEQFF
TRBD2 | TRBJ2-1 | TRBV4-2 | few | TGTGCCAGCAGCCAATCACTAGCGGGGGCCTCCTATTCCTCCTACAATGAGCAGTTCTTC | CASSQSLAGASYSSYNEQFF
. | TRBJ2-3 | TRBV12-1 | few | TGTGCCAGCATTAATCTAGCGGGGATCAGGGGAGATACGCAGTATTTT | CASINLAGIRGDTQYF
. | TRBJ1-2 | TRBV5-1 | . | TGCGCCAGCAGCTTGGAACGTGAGAGCTATGGCTACACCTTC | CASSLERESYGYTF
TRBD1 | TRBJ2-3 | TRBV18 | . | TGTGCCAGCTCCCGGACAGACAGGGGGGGGACAGATACGCAGTATTTT | CASSRTDRGGTDTQYF
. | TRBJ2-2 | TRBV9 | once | TGTGCCAGCAGCGGCCTGATAGCAGTCGCGAACACCGGGGAGCTGTTTTTT | CASSGLIAVANTGELFF
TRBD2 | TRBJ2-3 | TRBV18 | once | TGTGCCAGCTCACCGGTCGGTAGCGGGGGTCCCGATACGCAGTATTTT | CASSPVGSGGPDTQYF
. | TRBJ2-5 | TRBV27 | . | TGTGCCAGCAGTTTCCTCCCCGGAGGGGAGACCCAGTACTTC | CASSFLPGGETQYF
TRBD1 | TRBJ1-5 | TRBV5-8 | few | TGTGCCAGCAGCTGGGCGGGACAGGGGCGGCAGCCCCAGCATTTT | CASSWAGQGRQPQHF
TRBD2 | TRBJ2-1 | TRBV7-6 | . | TGTGCCAGCAGCTTAGGGGCCACCGGGACTAGCAGGGTGGATGAGCAGTTCTTC | CASSLGATGTSRVDEQFF
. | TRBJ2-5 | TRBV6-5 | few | TGTGCCAGCAGTTACTCGGCGGGGACTGAAGAGACCCAGTACTTC | CASSYSAGTEETQYF
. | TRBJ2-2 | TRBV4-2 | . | TGTGCCAGCAGCCCGAGAGCTGAGGGCGGGGAGCTGTTTTTT | CASSPRAEGGELFF
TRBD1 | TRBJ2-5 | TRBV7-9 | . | TGTGCCAGCAGCTCTCGTGGACAGGGGTGGGAGACCCAGTACTTC | CASSSRGQGWETQYF
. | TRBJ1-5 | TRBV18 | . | TGTGCCAGCTCACTTACAGGTGTTAGCAATCAGCCCCAGCATTTT | CASSLTGVSNQPQHF
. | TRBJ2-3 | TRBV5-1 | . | TGCGCCAGCAGTCGGGGGGCCGGGGATACGCAGTATTTT | CASSRGAGDTQYF
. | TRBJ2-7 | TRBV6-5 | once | TGTGCCAGCAGTACATACTACGAGCAGTACTTC | CASSTYYEQYF
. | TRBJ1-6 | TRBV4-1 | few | TGCGCCAGCAGCCAATTTTACTATTCACCCCTCCACTTT | CASSQFYYSPLHF
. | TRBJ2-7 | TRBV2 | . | TGTGCCAGCAGTTCCGACAGGTTTAGCTCCTACGAGCAGTACTTC | CASSSDRFSSYEQYF
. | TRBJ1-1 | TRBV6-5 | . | TGTGCCAGCAGTTCTCTGGGGAGGAACACTGAAGCTTTCTTT | CASSSLGRNTEAFF
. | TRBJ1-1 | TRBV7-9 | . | TGTGCCAGCACCCTGGGGGGTCTGAACACTGAAGCTTTCTTT | CASTLGGLNTEAFF
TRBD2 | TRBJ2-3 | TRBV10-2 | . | TGCGCCAGCAGTAGAGCGGGGAGCACAGATACGCAGTATTTT | CASSRAGSTDTQYF
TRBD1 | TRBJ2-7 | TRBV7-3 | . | TGTGCCAGCAGCTTTTATGGACAGGCGGAGGTCTACGAGCAGTACTTC | CASSFYGQAEVYEQYF
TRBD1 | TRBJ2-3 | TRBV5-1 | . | TGCGCCAGCAGCCTACCGCTACAGGGGAAGGCAGATACGCAGTATTTT | CASSLPLQGKADTQYF